A single sample is the source of the 7 T cell receptor beta chains below, sequenced in a study of shared clonotypes between healthy human individuals. Clones were sequenced by immunoSEQ multiplex PCR, and TCRdb holds only the in-frame ones, with some missing. The sample carries over 2 million clones, about 95% recorded once. Sample: naive CD4+ T cells sorted from blood. Documented subset: CD45RA+ positively selected. The receptors stem from a man aged 18 to 35 in good health.

The chain joins TRBV2 to TRBJ1-6, with D possibly matching TRBD1 (6 bases). This CDR3 comprises 15 residues. V was clipped by 6 bases and J by 0 bases, with 9 bases between them. CDR1 SNHLY and CDR2 FYNNEI come from the germline V gene. CDR3: CASSNRDSYNSPLHF. Written as DNA, the CDR3 is TGTGCCAGCAGCAACAGGGACTCCTATAATTCACCCCTCCACTTT. Based on the CDR3 plus reference TRBV2 and TRBJ1-6, the full variable domain is EPEVTQTPSHQVTQMGQEVILRCVPISNHLYFYWYRQILGQKVEFLVSFYNNEISEKSEIFDDQFSVERPDGSNFTLKIRSTKLEDSAMYFCASSNRDSYNSPLHFGNGTRLTVT.

CDR3 protein: CASSATRQGAEAFF. In DNA, the CDR3 is TGTGCCAGCAGTGCAACGAGACAGGGGGCGGAAGCTTTCTTT. The chain employs TRBV2 and TRBJ1-1, with 10 bases that match TRBD1. Trimming removed 4 bases from V and 8 bases from J; junction bases left unmatched: 7. The CDR3 sequence is 14 residues long. Germline V gives CDR1 SNHLY, CDR2 FYNNEI.

As for this clone: At one end, the junction sequence differs from germline, possibly due to a read error. This chain links TRBV7-2 with TRBJ1-5; D may be TRBD1 (6 bases). Germline V lookup: CDR1 SGHTA, CDR2 FQGNSA. This CDR3 is 14 amino acids long. CDR3 sequence: CASSLGTGNLPQHF. In DNA form, the CDR3 reads TGTGCCAGCAGCTTAGGTACAGGGAATCTGCCCCAGCATTTT.

This sequence joins TRBV5-4 and TRBJ2-2; 10 bases fit TRBD2. Germline CDR1 SGHNT, CDR2 YYREEE (reference sequence). The ends lost 2 bases at V and 3 bases at J; junction bases unmatched: 4. This CDR3 is built from 16 residues. CDR3 sequence: CASSLAGGLDTGELFF. The CDR3 nucleotides read TGTGCCAGCAGCTTAGCGGGGGGGCTGGACACCGGGGAGCTGTTTTTT.

The J gene is TRBJ2-2, the V gene TRBV5-6; the D gene is possibly TRBD2 (5 bases). This CDR3 contains 15 residues. V was shortened by 4 bases and J by 2 bases, with 12 bases between the two germline ends. Germline CDR1 is SGHDT and CDR2 is YYEEEE. The CDR3 is CASSPRTRNTGELFF. The CDR3 DNA follows: TGTGCCAGCAGCCCGAGGACTCGTAACACCGGGGAGCTGTTTTTT.

A single count supports this clone. This rearrangement joins TRBV11-2 to TRBJ2-7; maybe TRBD1 (6 bases). This CDR3 region has 14 residues. The V gene lost 5 bases and the J gene lost 4 bases, with 15 bases spanning the gap. Germline-derived CDR1 and CDR2 are SGHAT and FQNNGV. In nucleotides, the CDR3 is TGTGCCAGCAGCGGCAGGGACAAATTATACGAGCAGTACTTC. Translated: CASSGRDKLYEQYF.

The chain recombines TRBV7-3 with TRBJ2-5; possible D gene TRBD2, 5 bases. Germline assignment: CDR1 SGHTA and CDR2 FQGTGA. V was shortened by 1 base and J by 3 bases, with 12 bases between the two germline ends. The CDR3 extends over 15 amino acids. CDR3 in DNA: TGTGCCAGCAGCTTAATGGGTCCGGGGAAAGAGACCCAGTACTTC. Its translation: CASSLMGPGKETQYF.